The T cell receptor (beta chain) under discussion was sequenced for a study of cytomegalovirus exposure and HLA in healthy donors. Overall study findings and caveats: A few of the chains that were CMV-associated were confirmed in vitro to be specific for CMV antigens. Analyzed later, most CMV-associated TCR beta chains appeared HLA-restricted. Data from an earlier analysis indicated that most TCR beta V segments were productive either about 87% or about 30% of the time.

The V gene's germline CDR1 is LNHDA and CDR2 SQIVND (reference sequence). The CDR3 runs to 16 residues. The V end lost 6 bases, the J end lost 4 bases, and 19 bases lay between the germline ends. This PCR relied on a set of 60 Vbeta primers and 13 Jbeta primers. Sequenced by immunoSEQ multiplex PCR; TCRdb stores in-frame clones only, minus some. There are approximately 150,000 clones in the sample; over 75% occur only once, and approximately 1.8% lies in the top ten. Remarks on this clone: Its antigen remains unidentified.

This TCR came from a woman under 40 in good health and CMV-seronegative. Material: PBMCs. V is TRBV19 and J is TRBJ1-5; D ambiguous. The CDR3 DNA sequence: TGTGCCAGTAGATCTAGGAACCCCCAGAGGAATCAGCCCCAGCATTTT. Translation: CASRSRNPQRNQPQHF.